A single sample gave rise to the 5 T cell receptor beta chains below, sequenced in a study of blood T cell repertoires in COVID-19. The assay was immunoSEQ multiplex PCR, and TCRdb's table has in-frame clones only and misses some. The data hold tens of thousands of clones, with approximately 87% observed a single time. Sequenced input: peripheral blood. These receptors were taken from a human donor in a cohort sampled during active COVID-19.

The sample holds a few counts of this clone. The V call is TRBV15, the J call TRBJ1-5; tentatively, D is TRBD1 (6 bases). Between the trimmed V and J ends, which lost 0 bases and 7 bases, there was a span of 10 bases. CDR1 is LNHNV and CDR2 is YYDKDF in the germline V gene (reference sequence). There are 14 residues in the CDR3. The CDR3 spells CATSRDRGLQPQHF. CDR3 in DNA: TGTGCCACCAGCAGAGACAGGGGCCTACAGCCCCAGCATTTT.

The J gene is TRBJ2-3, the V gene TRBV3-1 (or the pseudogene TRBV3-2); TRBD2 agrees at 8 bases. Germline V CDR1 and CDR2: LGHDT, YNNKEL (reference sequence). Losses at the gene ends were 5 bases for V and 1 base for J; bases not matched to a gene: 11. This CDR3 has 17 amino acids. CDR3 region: CASSSQRELAGTDTQYF. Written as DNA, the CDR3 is TGTGCCAGCAGCTCGCAACGGGAACTAGCGGGCACAGATACGCAGTATTTT.

In nucleotides, the CDR3 is TGTGCCTTCGAGGGGGGGCCGGGGAACTATGGCTACACCTTC. This translates into CAFEGGPGNYGYTF. J is TRBJ1-2 and V is TRBV30; possible D gene TRBD1, 6 bases. CDR1 GTSNPN and CDR2 SVGIG come from the germline V gene (reference sequence). The CDR3 is made up of 14 amino acids. V dropped 7 bases and J dropped 2 bases, with 17 bases sitting between them.

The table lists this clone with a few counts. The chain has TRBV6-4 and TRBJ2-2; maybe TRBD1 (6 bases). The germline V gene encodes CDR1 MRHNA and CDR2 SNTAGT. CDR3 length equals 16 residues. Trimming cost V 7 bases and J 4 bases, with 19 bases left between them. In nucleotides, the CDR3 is TGTGCCAGCATTGGCGGCGCAGGGGTTATCACCGGGGAGCTGTTTTTT. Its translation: CASIGGAGVITGELFF.

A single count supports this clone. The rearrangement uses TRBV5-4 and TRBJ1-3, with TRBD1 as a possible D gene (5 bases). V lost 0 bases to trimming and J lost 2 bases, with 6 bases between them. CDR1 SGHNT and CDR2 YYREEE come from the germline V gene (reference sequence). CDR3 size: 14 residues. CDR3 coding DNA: TGTGCCAGCAGCTTGGTAGGGGCTGGAAACACCATATATTTT. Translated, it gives CASSLVGAGNTIYF.